Listed here are 14 T cell receptor beta chains from one sample, sequenced in a study of T-cell reconstitution after alpha-beta-depleted transplantation in children. For TCRbeta, the library was prepared with unique molecular identifiers. TCRdb analysed the PCR reads with MiXCR anew, one entry per CDR3 protein. This table has around 450,000 distinct CDR3 sequences, roughly 15% appearing once. Sequenced here: PBMCs, mostly from graft donor cells, sampled 360 days after TCRalphabeta/CD19-depleted stem cell transplant. These TCRs come from a boy less than two years old who had a stem cell transplant for Wiskott-Aldrich syndrome, so the T cells may come from the graft donor.

This clonotype was counted between two and nine times. The rearrangement uses TRBV5-1 and TRBJ2-5; TRBD1 might be the D (5 bases). The germline CDR1 and CDR2 sequences are SGHRS and YFSETQ. V gave up 5 bases and J gave up 3 bases, with 11 bases separating them. The CDR3 runs to 13 residues. CDR3 in amino acids: CASRTVLKETQYF. The CDR3 DNA is TGCGCCAGCAGGACAGTCCTTAAAGAGACCCAGTACTTC.

The chain uses TRBV29-1 and TRBJ2-5; 8 bases are shared with TRBD2. The CDR3 loop spans 12 amino acids. The trim removed 6 bases at V and 5 bases at J, leaving 5 bases unmatched. Germline lookup yields CDR1 SQVTM and CDR2 ANQGSEA. CDR3 amino acids: CSVRTSLETQYF. Written as DNA, the CDR3 is TGCAGCGTCCGGACTAGCTTGGAGACCCAGTACTTC.

V gene TRBV29-1 combines with J gene TRBJ2-1; D gene ambiguous. V was trimmed by 2 bases and J by 6 bases, leaving 11 bases between them. The CDR3 has 13 amino acids. Looked up from germline, CDR1 is SQVTM and CDR2 is ANQGSEA. This chain's CDR3 is CSVEQHVSNEQFF. The CDR3 DNA sequence: TGCAGCGTTGAACAACACGTAAGCAATGAGCAGTTCTTC.

V is TRBV18 and J is TRBJ1-4, with 7 bases that match TRBD1. The CDR3 consists of 14 residues. V was clipped by 6 bases and J by 10 bases; unmatched bases: 11. From germline, CDR1 is KGHSH and CDR2 LQKENI. CDR3 sequence (DNA): TGTGCCAGCTCCAAGGGACAGCTCTTTGGAAAACTGTTTTTT. Translating it yields CASSKGQLFGKLFF.

There are a few counts of this clonotype. The chain combines TRBV18 with TRBJ2-4; D not certain. This CDR3 comprises 15 residues. Germline CDR1 KGHSH, CDR2 LQKENI. V lost 6 bases and J 0 bases, leaving 12 bases between the germline ends. CDR3 sequence: CASSRLGIAKNIQYF. The CDR3 DNA reads as TGTGCCAGCTCCCGACTGGGCATAGCCAAAAACATTCAGTACTTC.

The V and J genes are TRBV7-2 and TRBJ2-7, with D unclear. The V and J ends lost 3 bases and 6 bases respectively, with 15 bases between them. Germline CDR1 SGHTA, CDR2 FQGNSA. The CDR3 runs 14 residues. The CDR3 DNA reads as TGTGCCAGCAGCTTCTTTCCGTCTGAGTCCGAGCAGTACTTC. Protein sequence: CASSFFPSESEQYF.

This clonotype was recorded at least ten times. The rearrangement uses TRBV28 and TRBJ2-2; 8 bases fit TRBD2. CDR1 MDHEN and CDR2 SYDVKM come from the germline V gene. CDR3 length: 15 amino acids. Trimming removed 6 bases from V and 5 bases from J; junction bases left unmatched: 8. In nucleotides, the CDR3 is TGTGCCAGCAGCCCTCTTGCGGGGGGAACCGGGGAGCTGTTTTTT. This gives the protein CASSPLAGGTGELFF.

There are a few counts of this clonotype. J is TRBJ1-6 and V is TRBV15; D gene ambiguous. The CDR3 totals 15 residues. The V end was cut by 0 bases, the J end by 14 bases, with 17 bases between. The germline V gene encodes CDR1 LNHNV and CDR2 YYDKDF (reference sequence). The CDR3 loop is CATSRDWAGRNSLHF. The DNA of the CDR3 is TGTGCCACCAGCAGAGATTGGGCTGGTAGGAACTCCCTCCACTTT.

The CDR3, as DNA: TGTGCCAGCAGCCAAGCCAGACAGGGTCCCTATGGCTACACCTTC. As protein: CASSQARQGPYGYTF. The chain links TRBV3-1 to TRBJ1-2; 7 positions agree with TRBD1. The V gene's germline CDR1 is LGHDT and CDR2 YNNKEL (reference sequence). The CDR3 is made up of 15 amino acids. Trimming at V came to 1 base and at J to 4 bases, leaving 6 bases not matched to a gene.

V is TRBV15 and J is TRBJ1-5; TRBD1 aligns across 8 bases. CDR1 is LNHNV, CDR2 YYDKDF, per germline (reference sequence). The V segment lost 5 bases and the J segment 4 bases; nucleotides outside the gene matches: 10. The CDR3 spans 16 residues. The CDR3 DNA is TGTGCCACCAGCCCGAGACGACAGGGGAAAAATCAGCCCCAGCATTTT. Protein sequence: CATSPRRQGKNQPQHF. Full variable domain (outside the CDR3, taken from reference TRBV15 and TRBJ1-5): DAMVIQNPRYQVTQFGKPVTLSCSQTLNHNVMYWYQQKSSQAPKLLFHYYDKDFNNEADTPDNFQSRRPNTSFCFLDIRSPGLGDTAMYLCATSPRRQGKNQPQHFGDGTRLSIL.

The genes are TRBV5-4 and TRBJ2-3; weak D call: TRBD2 (5 bases). V lost 0 bases, J lost 5 bases, and 16 bases lay in between. CDR3 length: 16 amino acids. Germline V lookup: CDR1 SGHNT, CDR2 YYREEE (reference sequence). CDR3 coding DNA: TGTGCCAGCAGCTTGGATCCCCAGCGGTCAGGAGATACGCAGTATTTT. Amino acid sequence: CASSLDPQRSGDTQYF.

There are many counts of this clonotype. The chain recombines TRBV11-2 with TRBJ2-3, with 10 bases that match TRBD1. Germline-derived CDR1 and CDR2 are SGHAT and FQNNGV. Trimming cost V 2 bases and J 3 bases; bases outside gene matches: 8. CDR3 length equals 17 residues. CDR3 region: CASSLYAGQGITDTQYF. The CDR3 coding sequence is TGTGCCAGCAGCTTATATGCGGGACAGGGGATAACAGATACGCAGTATTTT.

V gene TRBV5-1 combines with J gene TRBJ2-3; D unclear. The length of the CDR3 is 12 residues. Trimming left V 0 bases short and J 7 bases short, with 6 bases between. Germline-derived CDR1 and CDR2 are SGHRS and YFSETQ. This CDR3 reads CASSLEPHTQYF. DNA for the CDR3: TGCGCCAGCAGCTTGGAACCGCATACGCAGTATTTT.

This clonotype was detected ten times or more. The J gene is TRBJ2-3, the V gene TRBV5-1; a weak D match, TRBD2 (6 bases). V dropped 4 bases and J dropped 1 base, with 7 bases sitting between them. CDR1 and CDR2 from the germline V gene are SGHRS and YFSETQ. This CDR3 comprises 13 residues. The CDR3 region is CASSTGGTDTQYF. CDR3 nucleotides: TGCGCCAGCAGCACGGGAGGCACAGATACGCAGTATTTT. Drawing the rest from reference TRBV5-1 and TRBJ2-3, the complete variable domain is KAGVTQTPRYLIKTRGQQVTLSCSPISGHRSVSWYQQTPGQGLQFLFEYFSETQRNKGNFPGRFSGRQFSNSRSEMNVSTLELGDSALYLCASSTGGTDTQYFGPGTRLTVL.